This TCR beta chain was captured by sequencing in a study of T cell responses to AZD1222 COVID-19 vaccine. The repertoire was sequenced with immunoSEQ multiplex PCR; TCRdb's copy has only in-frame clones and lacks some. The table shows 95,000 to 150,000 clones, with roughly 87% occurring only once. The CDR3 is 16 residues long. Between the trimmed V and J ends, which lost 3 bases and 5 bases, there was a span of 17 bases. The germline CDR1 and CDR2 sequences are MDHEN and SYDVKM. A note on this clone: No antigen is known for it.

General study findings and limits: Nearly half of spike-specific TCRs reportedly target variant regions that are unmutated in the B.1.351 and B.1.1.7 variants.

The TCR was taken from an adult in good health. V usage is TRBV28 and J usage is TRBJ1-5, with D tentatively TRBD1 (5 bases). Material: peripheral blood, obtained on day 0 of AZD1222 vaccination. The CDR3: CASSFWGPGRDQPQHF. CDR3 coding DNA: TGTGCCAGCAGTTTTTGGGGACCAGGGAGGGATCAGCCCCAGCATTTT.